Below are 18 T cell receptor beta chains sequenced from a single sample in a study of cytomegalovirus exposure and HLA in healthy donors. Use of 60 Vbeta and 13 Jbeta primers characterized the PCR. The protocol was immunoSEQ multiplex PCR, while the TCRdb copy is restricted to in-frame clones and leaves out a portion. In the table there are 100,000 to 120,000 clones, roughly 80% of which are singletons. The sample comprised PBMCs. These receptors all come from a woman in her thirties or forties in good health and CMV-seropositive.

The gene calls are TRBV29-1 and TRBJ1-6, with 10 bases aligning to TRBD1. V dropped 4 bases and J dropped 10; count of bases not matched to a gene: 4. CDR3 length: 13 amino acids. CDR1 and CDR2 (germline): SQVTM, ANQGSEA. The DNA for the CDR3 is TGCAGCGTTGTCGGGACAGGGGTCTCACCCCTCCACTTT. The encoded protein is CSVVGTGVSPLHF.

This chain links TRBV6-5 with TRBJ1-1, with D tentatively TRBD1 (6 bases). CDR1 and CDR2 from the germline V gene are MNHEY and SVGAGI. The CDR3 covers 15 residues. Trimming cost V 0 bases and J 3 bases, with 11 bases left between them. For the CDR3, the DNA is TGTGCCAGCAGTTACTCGAACAGGGCGGACACTGAAGCTTTCTTT. It translates to CASSYSNRADTEAFF.

The chain combines TRBV12-5 with TRBJ1-4, with D tentatively TRBD1 (6 bases). With 2 bases removed from V and 2 bases from J, the gap between germline ends came to 9 bases. The germline V gene has CDR1 LGHNT and CDR2 FRNRAP. The CDR3 spans 15 residues. The CDR3 sequence is CASGLITGTNEKLFF. DNA of the CDR3: TGTGCTAGTGGTTTGATTACAGGGACTAATGAAAAACTGTTTTTT.

V usage is TRBV7-2 and J usage is TRBJ2-5; D perhaps matches TRBD2 (5 bases). The germline CDR1 and CDR2 sequences are SGHTA and FQGNSA. V lost 1 base, J lost 5 bases, and 11 bases lay in between. The CDR3 is 14 residues long. CDR3 region: CASSLVIGEETQYF. DNA for the CDR3: TGTGCCAGCAGCTTAGTGATCGGGGAGGAGACCCAGTACTTC.

J is TRBJ2-1 and V is TRBV18; weak D call: TRBD1 (6 bases). Germline V gene lookup returns CDR1 KGHSH and CDR2 LQKENI. The CDR3 extends over 18 amino acids. Trimming shortened V by 2 bases and J by 5 bases, and 22 bases separated the two germline ends. The CDR3: CASSPIVYVTGSNNEQFF. The CDR3 DNA follows: TGTGCCAGCTCACCAATCGTTTACGTCACAGGGTCTAACAATGAGCAGTTCTTC.

The chain joins TRBV6-4 to TRBJ1-1; 10 nucleotides agree with TRBD1. CDR1 and CDR2 from the germline V gene are MRHNA and SNTAGT. The J segment lost 1 base and the V segment lost 5 bases, leaving 4 bases of the junction unmatched. The CDR3 consists of 15 residues. The CDR3 protein is CASSRTGGGNTEAFF. CDR3 sequence (DNA): TGTGCCAGCAGTCGGACAGGGGGAGGGAACACTGAAGCTTTCTTT.

The chain couples TRBV2 to TRBJ2-7, with a tentative D call TRBD1 (6 bases). The CDR3 spans 12 residues. CDR1 SNHLY and CDR2 FYNNEI come from the germline V gene. Trimming removed 5 bases from V and 5 bases from J, with 10 bases in between. In nucleotides, the CDR3 is TGTGCCAGCAGTACACAGGGAGACGAGCAGTACTTC. Residues: CASSTQGDEQYF.

This clone was recorded once. J is TRBJ2-7 and V is TRBV11-2; a weak D match, TRBD2 (6 bases). The germline CDR1 and CDR2 sequences are SGHAT and FQNNGV. This CDR3 is 16 amino acids long. Trimming removed 1 base from V and 2 bases from J, with 15 bases in between. The CDR3 sequence is CASSLVGGIGPYEQYF. The CDR3, as DNA: TGTGCCAGCAGCTTAGTGGGCGGGATAGGACCCTACGAGCAGTACTTC. Supplemented by reference TRBV11-2 and TRBJ2-7, the full variable domain reads EAGVAQSPRYKIIEKRQSVAFWCNPISGHATLYWYQQILGQGPKLLIQFQNNGVVDDSQLPKDRFSAERLKGVDSTLKIQPAKLEDSAVYLCASSLVGGIGPYEQYFGPGTRLTVT.

The chain joins TRBV28 to TRBJ1-2; TRBD1 might be the D (6 bases). This CDR3 spans 12 amino acids. The germline V gene encodes CDR1 MDHEN and CDR2 SYDVKM. V lost 10 bases and J lost 7, with 16 bases in between. The CDR3 loop reads CAISRGAGGYTF. CDR3 in DNA: TGTGCCATCTCACGGGGGGCCGGTGGCTACACCTTC.

Remarks on this clone: Relative to the germline gene, one junction end is altered; a read error may explain this. The sample carries other DNA sequences with the same CDR3. J is TRBJ1-1 and V is TRBV7-8; tentative D call: TRBD1 (5 bases). The CDR3 has 14 amino acids. Looked up from germline, CDR1 is SGHVS and CDR2 is FQNEAQ. DNA of the CDR3: TGTGCCAGCAGCTTCACACAAGGAGGGACTGAGGCTTTCTTT. It encodes CASSFTQGGTEAFF.

This chain links TRBV10-3 with TRBJ2-7; TRBD2 matches at 11 bases. The CDR3 runs 13 residues. Germline CDR1 reads ENHRY; CDR2 reads SYGVKD. V trimming: 8 bases; J trimming: 7 bases; junction bases outside the gene matches: 7. CDR3 sequence: CAIRSGGELEQYF. CDR3 bases: TGTGCCATCCGTAGCGGGGGGGAGTTAGAGCAGTACTTC.

CDR3 in DNA: TGTGCTAGTGGTTCATCCCGGGGAGACAATGAGCAGTTCTTC. This codes for CASGSSRGDNEQFF. The rearrangement uses TRBV12-5 and TRBJ2-1; possibly TRBD2 for D (5 bases). Looked up from germline, CDR1 is LGHNT and CDR2 is FRNRAP. Trimming stripped 4 bases from V and 5 bases from J, with 12 bases between. The CDR3 has 14 amino acids.

This clone was detected only a few times. This chain links TRBV6-5 with TRBJ1-6; maybe TRBD1 (5 bases). Trimming left V 2 bases short and J 6 bases short, with 8 bases between. This CDR3 has 14 residues. The germline CDR1 and CDR2 sequences are MNHEY and SVGAGI. CDR3 sequence reads: CASSYQGSNSPLHF. The CDR3 DNA is TGTGCCAGCAGTTACCAGGGATCTAATTCACCCCTCCACTTT.

CDR3 sequence (DNA): TGTGCCAGCAGCTACAGGGGGCTCGTAGACACCATATATTTT. Protein product: CASSYRGLVDTIYF. The chain couples TRBV25-1 to TRBJ1-3; 9 nucleotides line up with TRBD1. V trimming: 6 bases; J trimming: 8 bases; junction bases outside the gene matches: 8. The CDR3 loop spans 14 amino acids. Germline V gene lookup returns CDR1 MGHDK and CDR2 SYGVNS.

Regarding this clone: The sample contains more than one DNA sequence encoding this CDR3. The V call is TRBV6-4, the J call TRBJ2-3, with D maybe TRBD1 (6 bases). CDR3 length: 15 amino acids. V dropped 2 bases and J dropped 1 base, with 10 bases sitting between them. CDR1 is MRHNA and CDR2 is SNTAGT in the germline V gene. CDR3 DNA: TGTGCCAGCAGTGACGGCGCAGGGGGCACAGATACGCAGTATTTT. This codes for CASSDGAGGTDTQYF.

V and J are TRBV7-9 and TRBJ1-2; D not certain. The V gene lost 4 bases and the J gene lost 8 bases, with 5 bases spanning the gap. Looked up from germline, CDR1 is SEHNR and CDR2 is FQNEAQ (reference sequence). The CDR3 totals 10 residues. The CDR3 sequence: CASSSLGYTF. In nucleotides, the CDR3 is TGTGCCAGCAGCTCCTTGGGCTACACCTTC.

This chain connects TRBV18 to TRBJ2-2, with D unresolved. Trimming took off 3 bases at V and 1 base at J, with 6 bases between the two ends. The CDR3 totals 14 residues. From germline, CDR1 is KGHSH and CDR2 LQKENI. The CDR3 sequence: CASSPDKNTGELFF. The CDR3 DNA reads TGTGCCAGCTCACCCGACAAGAACACCGGGGAGCTGTTTTTT. Full variable domain (missing parts from reference TRBV18 and TRBJ2-2): NAGVMQNPRHLVRRRGQEARLRCSPMKGHSHVYWYRQLPEEGLKFMVYLQKENIIDESGMPKERFSAEFPKEGPSILRIQQVVRGDSAAYFCASSPDKNTGELFFGEGSRLTVL.

The chain carries TRBV25-1 and TRBJ1-2; TRBD1 matches 8 bases. The CDR3 contains 15 residues. Looked up from germline, CDR1 is MGHDK and CDR2 is SYGVNS. V trimming: 1 base; J trimming: 8 bases; junction bases outside the gene matches: 9. The CDR3: CASSELDREYGGYTF. CDR3 DNA: TGTGCCAGCAGTGAATTGGACAGGGAATATGGAGGCTACACCTTC.